The clone carrying this TCR beta chain was seen a handful of times. Per the original data handling: From reference gene primer amplification, estimates of nucleated cell counts were derived. TCRdb's copy holds only in-frame clones and misses some; the assay was immunoSEQ multiplex PCR. V, J and clone size derive from that table, while D and trimming were established from the DNA sequence. Here the sample spans roughly 87,000 clones, about 91% being singletons. This entry is derived from a study of blood T cell repertoires in COVID-19. Study-wide context: Sources were T cells, B-cell-depleted T cells, or PBMCs; the material itself was cDNA or gDNA.

V shed 2 bases, J shed 4 bases, and the junction held 4 bases outside the gene matches. CDR1 is LGHNA and CDR2 is YNFKEQ in the germline V gene. This CDR3 contains 15 residues. Sequences were obtained from peripheral blood. The rearrangement joins TRBV4-2 to TRBJ2-2, with 7 bases that match TRBD1. This receptor was obtained from a man in his sixties with acute or convalescent COVID-19. CDR3 DNA: TGTGCCAGCAGCCAAAACAGGGGATTCACCGGGGAGCTGTTTTTT. Its translation is CASSQNRGFTGELFF.